Following are 17 T cell receptor beta chains from one sample sequenced in a study of blood T cell repertoires in COVID-19. Profiling relied on immunoSEQ multiplex PCR, and the TCRdb table lists in-frame clones only, not all of them. The sample lists 200,000 to 250,000 clones; about 83% were seen once. The specimen was peripheral blood. The receptor set was obtained from a woman between 50 and 59 years old with acute or convalescent COVID-19.

The chain links TRBV29-1 to TRBJ1-2, with D unclear. There are 13 residues in the CDR3. The germline V gene has CDR1 SQVTM and CDR2 ANQGSEA. V dropped 6 bases and J dropped 4 bases, with 15 bases sitting between them. The CDR3 loop reads CSVSPGDGYGYTF. The CDR3 coding sequence is TGCAGCGTCTCTCCAGGTGACGGCTATGGCTACACCTTC.

The CDR3 nucleotides are TGTGCCAGCACCTTAGGGATAGGAGGCAACTATGGCTACACCTTC. Translating it yields CASTLGIGGNYGYTF. This chain links TRBV28 with TRBJ1-2; no firm D call. This CDR3 has 15 residues. Trimming removed 7 bases from V and 2 bases from J, with 17 bases in between. CDR1 MDHEN and CDR2 SYDVKM come from the germline V gene.

This rearrangement joins TRBV2 to TRBJ2-3; possible D gene TRBD2, 5 bases. CDR3 length equals 14 residues. Trimming cost V 6 bases and J 7 bases, with 17 bases left between them. CDR1 SNHLY and CDR2 FYNNEI come from the germline V gene. The CDR3 nucleotides read TGTGCCAGCAGGAGGGAGCAATTGGACTATACGCAGTATTTT. Translating it yields CASRREQLDYTQYF.

The chain recombines TRBV6-5 with TRBJ1-2, with TRBD1 matching over 7 bases. Losses at the gene ends were 2 bases for V and 4 bases for J; bases not matched to a gene: 10. This CDR3 has 16 amino acids. Germline V gives CDR1 MNHEY, CDR2 SVGAGI. The CDR3 nucleotides read TGTGCCAGCAGTTACGAAGGAGGTTCAGGGGGCTATGGCTACACCTTC. This codes for CASSYEGGSGGYGYTF.

CDR3 protein: CASSLSPGWDTGELFF. For the CDR3, the DNA is TGTGCCAGCAGTTTATCGCCAGGGTGGGACACCGGGGAGCTGTTTTTT. The V and J genes are TRBV27 and TRBJ2-2; possible D gene TRBD1, 5 bases. Trimming cost V 0 bases and J 3 bases, with 11 bases left between them. From germline, CDR1 is MNHEY and CDR2 SMNVEV (reference sequence). The CDR3 loop spans 16 amino acids.

The gene calls are TRBV7-8 and TRBJ1-2, with 7 bases identical to TRBD1. The CDR3 loop spans 15 amino acids. Germline loops: CDR1 SGHVS, CDR2 FQNEAQ. V dropped 6 bases and J dropped 4; count of bases not matched to a gene: 11. CDR3 DNA sequence: TGTGCCAGCAGACCTCGGACAGGAGGGACCTATGGCTACACCTTC. This codes for CASRPRTGGTYGYTF. Based on the CDR3 plus reference TRBV7-8 and TRBJ1-2, the full variable domain is GAGVSQSPRYKVAKRGQDVALRCDPISGHVSLFWYQQALGQGPEFLTYFQNEAQLDKSGLPSDRFFAERPEGSVSTLKIQRTQQEDSAVYLCASRPRTGGTYGYTFGSGTRLTVV.

The CDR3 DNA follows: TGTGCCACCAGCCAAGACAGGCGCAATTCACCCCTCCACTTT. It codes for CATSQDRRNSPLHF. This rearrangement joins TRBV15 to TRBJ1-6; perhaps TRBD1 as D (6 bases). The CDR3 is 14 amino acids. Germline loops: CDR1 LNHNV, CDR2 YYDKDF (reference sequence). V was shortened by 5 bases and J by 7 bases, with 12 bases between the two germline ends.

V is TRBV6-2 or TRBV6-3 and J is TRBJ2-5, with D maybe TRBD2 (5 bases). Trimming stripped 4 bases from V and 6 bases from J, with 21 bases between. CDR3 size: 16 residues. Per germline, CDR1 MNHEY and CDR2 SVGEGT. As DNA, the CDR3 is TGTGCCAGCAGTTCGAGACTATCTCCGGGTAGCAAGACCCAGTACTTC. Protein sequence: CASSSRLSPGSKTQYF.

The V call is TRBV6-5, the J call TRBJ2-2; the D gene is possibly TRBD1 (5 bases). Trimming removed 5 bases from V and 3 bases from J, with 13 bases in between. The CDR3 has 15 amino acids. Looked up from germline, CDR1 is MNHEY and CDR2 is SVGAGI. CDR3 protein: CASSPLVRDTGELFF. CDR3 bases: TGTGCCAGCAGTCCCCTGGTCAGGGACACCGGGGAGCTGTTTTTT.

The chain carries TRBV19 and TRBJ2-1; 10 bases align to TRBD1. There are 15 residues in the CDR3. The V and J ends lost 3 bases and 7 bases, in that order; junction bases with no gene match: 6. Germline CDR1 reads LNHDA; CDR2 reads SQIVND (reference sequence). The CDR3: CASSIPGQGRNEQFF. DNA of the CDR3: TGTGCCAGTAGTATCCCGGGACAGGGGCGGAATGAGCAGTTCTTC.

This chain joins TRBV9 and TRBJ1-6; 8 nucleotides align to TRBD1. Per germline, CDR1 SGDLS and CDR2 YYNGEE. The V segment lost 0 bases and the J segment 7 bases; nucleotides outside the gene matches: 0. The CDR3 covers 14 residues. Written as DNA, the CDR3 is TGTGCCAGCAGCGTAGGACAGGGGAATTCACCCCTCCACTTT. As protein: CASSVGQGNSPLHF.

This CDR3 is CASILTGGREQYF. In nucleotides, the CDR3 is TGTGCCAGCATTTTAACAGGGGGCCGGGAGCAGTACTTC. The chain carries TRBV6-6 and TRBJ2-7, with TRBD1 matching 9 bases. The CDR3 covers 13 residues. Germline CDR1 MNHNY, CDR2 SVGAGI (reference sequence). V shed 7 bases, J shed 7 bases, and the junction held 8 bases outside the gene matches.

The chain couples TRBV5-1 to TRBJ2-1; D possibly corresponds to TRBD1 (6 bases). The CDR3 extends over 13 amino acids. Germline V lookup: CDR1 SGHRS, CDR2 YFSETQ. The V end lost 6 bases, the J end lost 8 bases, and 15 bases lay between the germline ends. The CDR3 sequence: CASTLSGADEQFF. DNA for the CDR3: TGCGCCAGCACACTGTCAGGGGCGGATGAGCAGTTCTTC.

J is TRBJ2-3 and V is TRBV11-3; D might be TRBD1 (5 bases). Germline values: CDR1 SGHNT, CDR2 YENEEA. The CDR3 is 14 residues long. Trimming removed 3 bases from V and 4 bases from J, with 11 bases in between. The CDR3 here is CASSFGHGSDTQYF. CDR3 bases: TGTGCCAGCAGCTTCGGACACGGCTCAGATACGCAGTATTTT.

CDR3 sequence reads: CASSLVGQVTEQFF. The CDR3 DNA sequence: TGTGCCAGCAGTTTAGTGGGACAGGTAACTGAGCAGTTCTTC. The chain couples TRBV28 to TRBJ2-1; 8 bases match TRBD1. This CDR3 contains 14 residues. Germline CDR1 MDHEN, CDR2 SYDVKM. Germline trimming cut 2 bases from V and 9 bases from J; bases unmatched to any gene: 6. Full variable domain (remainder filled in from reference TRBV28 and TRBJ2-1): DVKVTQSSRYLVKRTGEKVFLECVQDMDHENMFWYRQDPGLGLRLIYFSYDVKMKEKGDIPEGYSVSREKKERFSLILESASTNQTSMYLCASSLVGQVTEQFFGPGTRLTVL.

The table lists this clone with a count of one. J is TRBJ1-1 and V is TRBV5-4; D might be TRBD1 (5 bases). CDR1 and CDR2 (germline): SGHNT, YYREEE (reference sequence). V was clipped by 5 bases and J by 6 bases, with 17 bases between them. CDR3 length: 14 amino acids. The CDR3 sequence: CASSGQDRGPEAFF. Here the CDR3 DNA reads TGTGCCAGCAGTGGGCAGGATAGGGGCCCTGAAGCTTTCTTT.

The chain uses TRBV2 and TRBJ1-2; the D is unclear. The germline CDR1 and CDR2 sequences are SNHLY and FYNNEI. The V end lost 5 bases, the J end lost 6 bases, and 13 bases lay between the germline ends. The CDR3 contains 13 residues. The CDR3 reads CASSRGPRDGYTF. The DNA of the CDR3 is TGTGCCAGCAGTCGGGGTCCAAGGGATGGCTACACCTTC.